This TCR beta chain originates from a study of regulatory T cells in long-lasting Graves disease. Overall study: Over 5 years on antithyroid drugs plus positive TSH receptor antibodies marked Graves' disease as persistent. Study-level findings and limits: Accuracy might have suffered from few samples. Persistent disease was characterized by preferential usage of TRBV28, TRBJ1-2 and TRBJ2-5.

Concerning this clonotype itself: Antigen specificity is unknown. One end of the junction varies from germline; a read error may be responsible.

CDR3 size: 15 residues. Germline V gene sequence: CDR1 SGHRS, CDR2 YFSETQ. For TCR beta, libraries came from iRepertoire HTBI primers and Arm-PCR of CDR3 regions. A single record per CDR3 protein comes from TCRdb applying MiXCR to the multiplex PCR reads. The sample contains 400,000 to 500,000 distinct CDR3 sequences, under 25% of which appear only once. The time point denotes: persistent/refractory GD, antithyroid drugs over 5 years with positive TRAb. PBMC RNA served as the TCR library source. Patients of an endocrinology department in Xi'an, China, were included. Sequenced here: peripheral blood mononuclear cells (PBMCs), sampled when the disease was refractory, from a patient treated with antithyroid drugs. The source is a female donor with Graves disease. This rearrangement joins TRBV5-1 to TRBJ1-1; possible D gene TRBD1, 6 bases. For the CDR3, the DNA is TGCGCCAGCAGGTTGGTGGGGGGCCGGGGCACTGAAGCTTTCTTT. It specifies CASRLVGGRGTEAFF.